This T cell receptor (beta chain) was recovered during a study of blood T cell repertoires in COVID-19 (dated by TCRdb to about 2020). Broadly, across the study: Samples covering the acute and convalescent phases of COVID-19 were provided by collaborators in the United States, Italy and Spain. The material from the prospective study consisted of cDNA or gDNA derived from T cells, B-cell-depleted T cells, or PBMCs. The dataset comprised deeply sampled blood TCRbeta repertoires from subjects exposed to, actively infected with, or recovered from COVID-19. The repertoires were released in a freely available public database meant as a resource for research on the immune response to SARS-CoV-2. Samples were obtained from the ongoing ImmuneRACE study (first 160 participants) and from 1,000 to 1,500 subjects provided by 6 global collaborators. Nearly every sample came with metadata listing a de-identified subject ID, COVID-19 status, age in years and sex. HLA class I and class II types, where available, came from metadata supplied by the sample provider rather than from assay-based typing. What the study reported, not specific to this receptor: The quantity of clinical and demographic metadata differed by source and by participant and was supplied without curation.

The immunoSEQ Assay, a bias-controlled multiplex PCR, was used to amplify TCRbeta CDR3 regions from genomic DNA. Processing in the source paper ran as follows. Within the assay, amplification of reference gene primers was used to estimate how many nucleated cells each sample contained. Sequence reads were collapsed and filtered to measure the absolute abundance of every unique TCRbeta CDR3 rearrangement. For each sample, productive Simpson clonality was calculated as the square root of Simpson's diversity index over productive rearrangements. Held by TCRdb, this immuneACCESS table contains in-frame sequences only and omits some clones. Under half of the omission traces to an unresolved V gene where checked; the cause of the rest is unknown. The D gene and trimming were derived from the DNA, and the V and J assignments and clone size from that table. A total of 200,000 to 250,000 clones appear in this sample, about 89% of them only once. About 6.3% of the sample lies in the top ten.

As for this clone: This receptor's antigen is unknown. Base qualities were left out, and no much larger clone turns up one base away.

A second Seattle source provided samples from volunteer blood donors who had recovered from COVID-19. Each collaborating institution followed its own protocols to collect whole blood in K2EDTA tubes. For TCRbeta analysis, collaborator samples were shipped as frozen whole blood, as isolated PBMCs, or as DNA extracted from either sample type. The CDR3 spans 16 residues, from the cysteine through the phenylalanine. The kept DNA is CDR3 alone, 48 bases in frame from the first base. Trimming leaves V shorter by 6 bases and J shorter by 3 bases, with the junction holding 10 bases beyond the gene matches. From the germline V gene, CDR1 is MDHEN and CDR2 is SYDVKM.

The V and J segments used are TRBV28 and TRBJ2-7, with 11 bases in between that match TRBD1. Material for sequencing was peripheral blood. This TCR came from a man in his 60s who had recovered from COVID-19. The DNA reads as follows: TGTGCCAGCAGGCATCGGGACAGGGGGGGGGACTACGAGCAGTACTTC. It specifies CASRHRDRGGDYEQYF.